This T cell receptor beta chain is drawn from a study of CD8+CD57+ T cells in acquired aplastic anemia. In the study overall: Yields of DNA that came from sorted CD4+ and CD8+ cells averaged about 3.4 ug.

The patients chosen for sequencing had shown expansion of CD8+CD57+ cells (detected by flow cytometry). All participating patients were living with severe acquired aplastic anemia. All patients were therapy-naive when blood was sampled. Profiling of TCR beta VDJ combinations and CDR3 sequences used genomic DNA as template. TCRdb re-called the reads with MiXCR, one entry per CDR3 protein. The sample records around 180,000 distinct CDR3 sequences, around 48% being singletons. At least ten counts were recorded for this clonotype. What it recognizes is unknown. Study-wide findings and caveats: About 29 shared CD8+ CDR3s appeared highly expressed within patients' immunodominant clones.

Germline V gene sequence: CDR1 SGHTS, CDR2 YDEGEE. This CDR3 has 14 amino acids. Losses at the gene ends were 0 bases for V and 10 bases for J; bases not matched to a gene: 4. V gene TRBV5-8 combines with J gene TRBJ1-1, with 12 bases matching TRBD1. This clonotype was sampled from a human donor with aplastic anemia. Sequencing used sorted CD4+, CD8+, or CD8+CD57+ T cells (not recorded which) from PBMCs. This CDR3 is CASSLAGTGGRAFF. DNA for the CDR3: TGTGCCAGCAGCTTGGCCGGGACAGGGGGCAGAGCTTTCTTT.